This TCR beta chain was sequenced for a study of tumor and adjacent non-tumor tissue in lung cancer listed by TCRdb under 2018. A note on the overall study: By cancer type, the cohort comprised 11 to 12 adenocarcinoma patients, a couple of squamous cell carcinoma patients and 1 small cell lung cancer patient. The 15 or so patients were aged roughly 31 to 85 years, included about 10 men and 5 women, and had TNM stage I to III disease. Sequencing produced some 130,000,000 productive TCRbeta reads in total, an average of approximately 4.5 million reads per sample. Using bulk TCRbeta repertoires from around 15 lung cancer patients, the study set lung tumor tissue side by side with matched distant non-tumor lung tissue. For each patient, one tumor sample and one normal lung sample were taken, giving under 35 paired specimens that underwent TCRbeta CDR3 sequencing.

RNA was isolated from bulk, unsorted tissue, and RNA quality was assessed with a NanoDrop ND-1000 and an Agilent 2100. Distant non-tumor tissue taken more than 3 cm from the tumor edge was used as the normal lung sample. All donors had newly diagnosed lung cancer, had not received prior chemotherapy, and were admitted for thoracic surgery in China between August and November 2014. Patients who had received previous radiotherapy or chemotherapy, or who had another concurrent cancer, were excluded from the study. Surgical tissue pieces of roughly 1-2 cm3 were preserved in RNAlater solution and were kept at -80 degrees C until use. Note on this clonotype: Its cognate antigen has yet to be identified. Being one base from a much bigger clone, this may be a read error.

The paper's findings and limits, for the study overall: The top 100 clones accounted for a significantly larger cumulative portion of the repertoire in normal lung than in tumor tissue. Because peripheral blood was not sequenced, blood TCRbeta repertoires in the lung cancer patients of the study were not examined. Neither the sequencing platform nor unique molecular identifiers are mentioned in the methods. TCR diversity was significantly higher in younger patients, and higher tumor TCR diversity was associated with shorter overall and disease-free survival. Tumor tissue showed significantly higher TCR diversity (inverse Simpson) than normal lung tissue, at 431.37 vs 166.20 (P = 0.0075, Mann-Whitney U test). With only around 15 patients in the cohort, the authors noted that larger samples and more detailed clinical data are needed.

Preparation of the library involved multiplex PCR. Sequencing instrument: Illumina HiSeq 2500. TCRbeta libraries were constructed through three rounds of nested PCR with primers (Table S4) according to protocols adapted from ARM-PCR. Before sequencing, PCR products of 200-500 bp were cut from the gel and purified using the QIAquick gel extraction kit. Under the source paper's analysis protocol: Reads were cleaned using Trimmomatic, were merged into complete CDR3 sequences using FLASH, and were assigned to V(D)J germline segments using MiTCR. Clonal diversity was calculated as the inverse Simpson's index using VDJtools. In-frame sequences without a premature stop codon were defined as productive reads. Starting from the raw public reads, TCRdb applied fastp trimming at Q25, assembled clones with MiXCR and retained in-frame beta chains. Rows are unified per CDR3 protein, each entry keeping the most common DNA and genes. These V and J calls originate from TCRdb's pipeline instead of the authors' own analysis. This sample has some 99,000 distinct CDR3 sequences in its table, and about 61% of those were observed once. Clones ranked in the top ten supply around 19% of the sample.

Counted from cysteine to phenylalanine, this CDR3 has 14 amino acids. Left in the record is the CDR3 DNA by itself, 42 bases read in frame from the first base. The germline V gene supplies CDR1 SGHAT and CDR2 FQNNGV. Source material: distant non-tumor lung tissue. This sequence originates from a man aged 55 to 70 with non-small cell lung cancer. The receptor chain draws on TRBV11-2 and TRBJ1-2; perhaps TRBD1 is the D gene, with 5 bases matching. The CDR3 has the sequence CASSSVGGDYGYAF. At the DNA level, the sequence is TGTGCCAGCAGCTCGGTCGGGGGGGACTATGGCTACGCCTTC. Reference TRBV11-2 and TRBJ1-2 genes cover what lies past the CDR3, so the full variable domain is EAGVAQSPRYKIIEKRQSVAFWCNPISGHATLYWYQQILGQGPKLLIQFQNNGVVDDSQLPKDRFSAERLKGVDSTLKIQPAKLEDSAVYLCASSSVGGDYGYAFGSGTRLTVV.